This T cell receptor beta chain was obtained from a study of blood T cells in healthy people across ages. Study outcomes and limitations: The donors' CMV status was not determined, possibly confounding changes in expanded clonotypes. TCR beta diversity per million T cells fell roughly linearly with age. More naive CD4+ cells and higher diversity marked long-lived donors relative to aged donors.

The CDR3 totals 16 residues. V lost 1 base and J 2 bases, leaving 9 bases between the germline ends. Germline-derived CDR1 and CDR2 are LGHNA and YNFKEQ. Next came a second PCR, run for 7 to 11 cycles, which used a sample-barcoded 5' primer along with a J-beta primer mix. TCRdb reanalysed the 5' RACE reads using MiXCR and keeps one entry per CDR3 protein. The sample has about a million distinct CDR3 sequences, approximately 49% seen once. Comment on this clonotype: Its target is unknown.

The origin of this receptor is a man aged 25-40 years in good health. The chain uses TRBV4-2 and TRBJ2-6, with a weak D call TRBD2 (6 bases). The sample taken for sequencing was blood. The CDR3 loop is CASSQGGGAGANVLTF. In nucleotides, the CDR3 is TGTGCCAGCAGCCAAGGGGGAGGAGCTGGGGCCAACGTCCTGACTTTC.